Below, 30 T cell receptor beta chains from the same sample are listed, as sequenced in a study of siplizumab effects on memory and regulatory T cells. The table came from immunoSEQ multiplex PCR; TCRdb's copy has only in-frame clones and leaves some out. The sample lists approximately 70,000 clones; about 89% were seen once. Input material: CD8+ T cells sorted from blood. The receptors were gathered from a human donor in good health.

This CDR3 is CAKPGRAGHEQYF. The CDR3 coding sequence is TGTGCCAAACCGGGGAGAGCTGGCCACGAGCAGTACTTC. The V gene is TRBV11-3, the J gene TRBJ2-7, with D possibly being TRBD2 (5 bases). Per the germline V gene, CDR1 is SGHNT and CDR2 is YENEEA. V was clipped by 10 bases and J by 5 bases, with 18 bases between them. The CDR3 runs to 13 residues.

The gene calls are TRBV11-2 and TRBJ2-7; D is unclear. V was shortened by 4 bases and J by 3 bases, with 7 bases between the two germline ends. The CDR3 spans 12 residues. The germline V gene encodes CDR1 SGHAT and CDR2 FQNNGV. The CDR3 DNA sequence: TGTGCCAGCAGCTCTACATTCTACGAGCAGTACTTC. The encoded protein is CASSSTFYEQYF.

The rearrangement links TRBV7-2 to TRBJ2-7, with D possibly being TRBD1 or TRBD2 (5 bases each). The CDR3 spans 16 residues. Germline V gives CDR1 SGHTA, CDR2 FQGNSA. V gave up 4 bases and J gave up 0 bases, with 16 bases separating them. CDR3 amino acids: CASSSYRGQDSYEQYF. CDR3 sequence (DNA): TGTGCCAGCAGCTCCTACCGGGGCCAGGACTCCTACGAGCAGTACTTC.

The chain links TRBV13 to TRBJ2-2; D not resolved. Germline loops: CDR1 PRHDT, CDR2 FYEKMQ (reference sequence). Trimming took off 1 base at V and 0 bases at J, with 9 bases between the two ends. The CDR3 runs to 16 residues. The CDR3 here is CASSLVVGTNTGELFF. The CDR3 region has the DNA TGTGCCAGCAGCTTAGTGGTAGGGACGAACACCGGGGAGCTGTTTTTT.

There are a few counts of this clone. The chain links TRBV7-9 to TRBJ1-1; unclear D gene. Deletions cut 4 bases from V and 4 bases from J, with 7 bases between. This CDR3 spans 12 amino acids. CDR1 is SEHNR and CDR2 is FQNEAQ in the germline V gene (reference sequence). CDR3: CASSYVITEAFF. The CDR3 DNA reads as TGTGCCAGCAGCTACGTAATCACTGAAGCTTTCTTT.

CDR3 sequence: CASSPGPTDTQYF. CDR3 DNA sequence: TGTGCCAGTAGCCCCGGGCCCACAGATACGCAGTATTTT. The V call is TRBV19, the J call TRBJ2-3; D is uncertain. Germline V gene data show CDR1 as LNHDA and CDR2 as SQIVND (reference sequence). V was shortened by 6 bases and J by 2 bases, with 9 bases between the two germline ends. There are 13 residues in the CDR3.

This chain joins TRBV9 and TRBJ2-1; D perhaps matches TRBD2 (6 bases). This CDR3 contains 13 residues. CDR1 is SGDLS, CDR2 YYNGEE, per germline. Trimming shortened V by 5 bases and J by 6 bases, and 12 bases separated the two germline ends. The CDR3 region is CASRPSAGNEQFF. In nucleotides, the CDR3 is TGTGCCAGCAGGCCTAGCGCGGGCAATGAGCAGTTCTTC.

The chain employs TRBV28 and TRBJ2-7; TRBD1 matches 10 bases. The CDR3 sequence is 15 residues long. J was trimmed by 2 bases and V by 4 bases; bases with no gene match: 5. Germline V gives CDR1 MDHEN, CDR2 SYDVKM. The CDR3 DNA is TGTGCCAGCAGTTCCGGGACAGGGGATACCTACGAGCAGTACTTC. It codes for CASSSGTGDTYEQYF. Supplemented by reference TRBV28 and TRBJ2-7, the full variable domain reads DVKVTQSSRYLVKRTGEKVFLECVQDMDHENMFWYRQDPGLGLRLIYFSYDVKMKEKGDIPEGYSVSREKKERFSLILESASTNQTSMYLCASSSGTGDTYEQYFGPGTRLTVT.

The gene calls are TRBV9 and TRBJ2-7, with D unclear. The V end lost 0 bases, the J end lost 6 bases, and 10 bases lay between the germline ends. This CDR3 has 13 residues. Germline V gene sequence: CDR1 SGDLS, CDR2 YYNGEE. The CDR3 reads CASSVGISPEQYF. CDR3 bases: TGTGCCAGCAGCGTAGGTATTTCCCCCGAGCAGTACTTC.

The chain has TRBV15 and TRBJ2-5; 10 nucleotides match TRBD2. TRBJ2-7 explains the end of the DNA better; the J call may be wrong. This CDR3 spans 13 amino acids. Germline V gene data show CDR1 as LNHNV and CDR2 as YYDKDF (reference sequence). The CDR3 loop reads CASGLAPSYEQYF. CDR3 DNA: TGTGCCTCGGGACTAGCGCCGTCCTACGAGCAGTACTTC.

This rearrangement joins TRBV7-9 to TRBJ2-7, with D unresolved. In germline, CDR1 is SEHNR, CDR2 FQNEAQ (reference sequence). The CDR3 is 11 amino acids. V lost 3 bases to trimming and J lost 5 bases, with 5 bases between them. CDR3 nucleotide sequence: TGTGCCAGCAGCTTTGGGGACGAGCAGTACTTC. Translating it yields CASSFGDEQYF.

The V and J genes are TRBV12-2 and TRBJ1-6; the table's D call of TRBD1 was not tested on the DNA. TRBV12-2 is tagged as a pseudogene. The CDR3 runs 16 residues. The CDR3 bases are TGTGCAAGTCGCTTATGGCTGGGACAGGGGGCTTCACCCCTCCACTTT. It is translated as CASRLWLGQGASPLHF.

V is TRBV19 and J is TRBJ1-5, with a tentative D call TRBD1 (5 bases). The CDR3 totals 13 residues. Trimming left V 10 bases short and J 6 bases short, with 16 bases between. In germline, CDR1 is LNHDA, CDR2 SQIVND (reference sequence). CDR3 residues: CATVIGAGQPQHF. In DNA, the CDR3 is TGTGCCACCGTGATTGGGGCAGGTCAGCCCCAGCATTTT.

This chain joins TRBV9 and TRBJ2-1; TRBD2 might be the D (6 bases). This CDR3 contains 13 residues. Germline V CDR1 and CDR2: SGDLS, YYNGEE. The V end lost 3 bases, the J end lost 7 bases, and 11 bases lay between the germline ends. The CDR3 nucleotides are TGTGCCAGCAGCGCCCCGACTAGTAATGAGCAGTTCTTC. It codes for CASSAPTSNEQFF.

The chain has TRBV9 and TRBJ2-7; 7 bases line up with TRBD2. The CDR3 extends over 14 amino acids. After removal of 4 bases from V and 3 bases from J, the junction contained 7 bases not matched to a gene. CDR1 is SGDLS, CDR2 YYNGEE, per germline. CDR3 nucleotide sequence: TGTGCCAGCAGCACGGCGGGGGTCGGCTACGAGCAGTACTTC. This encodes CASSTAGVGYEQYF.

The chain has TRBV19 and TRBJ1-2, with 7 positions matching TRBD1. The CDR3 has 16 residues. Trimming cost V 7 bases and J 2 bases; bases outside gene matches: 13. CDR1 is LNHDA and CDR2 is SQIVND in the germline V gene (reference sequence). The DNA of the CDR3 is TGTGCCAGTACCTCAACTGCGACAGGGTGGAACTATGGCTACACCTTC. Amino acids: CASTSTATGWNYGYTF.

The V gene is TRBV11-3, the J gene TRBJ2-7, with D uncertain. Germline V gene sequence: CDR1 SGHNT, CDR2 YENEEA. CDR3 size: 12 residues. V was cut by 5 bases and J by 6 bases, with 11 bases left in between. CDR3 in amino acids: CASSHPPSEQYF. The CDR3, as DNA: TGTGCCAGCAGCCACCCCCCTTCCGAGCAGTACTTC.

This chain connects TRBV11-2 to TRBJ2-1; 7 bases fit TRBD2. The V segment lost 5 bases and the J segment 5 bases; nucleotides outside the gene matches: 9. Per the germline V gene, CDR1 is SGHAT and CDR2 is FQNNGV. This CDR3 region has 15 residues. CDR3 loop: CASSLPSAGHNEQFF. The CDR3 coding sequence is TGTGCCAGCAGCCTCCCCTCAGCGGGGCACAATGAGCAGTTCTTC. The entire variable domain, with the rest obtained from reference TRBV11-2 and TRBJ2-1, is as follows: EAGVAQSPRYKIIEKRQSVAFWCNPISGHATLYWYQQILGQGPKLLIQFQNNGVVDDSQLPKDRFSAERLKGVDSTLKIQPAKLEDSAVYLCASSLPSAGHNEQFFGPGTRLTVL.

CDR3 coding DNA: TGTGCCACCAGCAGAGGATCCGGGACGGCGGACGGGCAGTACTTC. Translated, it gives CATSRGSGTADGQYF. The V gene is TRBV15, the J gene TRBJ2-7; D possibly uses TRBD1 or TRBD2 (5 bases each). V shed 1 base and J shed 9 bases, with 19 bases lying between them. This CDR3 is 15 amino acids long. Germline V gene lookup returns CDR1 LNHNV and CDR2 YYDKDF (reference sequence).

The chain couples TRBV6-6 to TRBJ2-5; maybe TRBD2 (6 bases). V was cut by 8 bases and J by 4 bases, with 14 bases left in between. Looked up from germline, CDR1 is MNHNY and CDR2 is SVGAGI (reference sequence). The CDR3 has 13 amino acids. CDR3 sequence reads: CASGSLARETQYF. The CDR3 DNA follows: TGTGCCAGCGGATCCCTAGCGCGAGAGACCCAGTACTTC.

This rearrangement joins TRBV2 to TRBJ2-3; TRBD2 aligns across 10 bases. The CDR3 is 15 amino acids. The germline gives CDR1 SNHLY, CDR2 FYNNEI. Unmatched junction bases numbered 4, after V lost 5 bases and J lost 2 bases. CDR3 residues: CASSSTSGDTDTQYF. CDR3 DNA: TGTGCCAGCAGTTCTACTAGCGGGGACACAGATACGCAGTATTTT.

The gene calls are TRBV4-1 and TRBJ2-1; D may be TRBD1 or TRBD2 (5 bases each). The length of the CDR3 is 13 residues. V shed 0 bases and J shed 13 bases, with 13 bases lying between them. Germline V CDR1 and CDR2: MGHRA, YSYEKL. In DNA, the CDR3 is TGCGCCAGCAGCCAAGAAAGTGGGACCCCTCAGTTCTTC. Translating gives CASSQESGTPQFF.

The CDR3 DNA sequence: TGTGCCAGCAATACCGGGGCGGCGATTTTCAACACCTTC. This codes for CASNTGAAIFNTF. J is TRBJ1-2 and V is TRBV5-5, with a weak D call TRBD1 (5 bases). This CDR3 region has 13 residues. The germline V and J ends were trimmed by 6 bases and 12 bases, with 21 bases remaining between them. Germline V gene data show CDR1 as SGHKS and CDR2 as YYEKEE (reference sequence). The full variable domain, its missing parts supplied by reference TRBV5-5 and TRBJ1-2, is DAGVTQSPTHLIKTRGQQVTLRCSPISGHKSVSWYQQVLGQGPQFIFQYYEKEERGRGNFPDRFSARQFPNYSSELNVNALLLGDSALYLCASNTGAAIFNTFGSGTRLTVV.

In this sample, this clone turned up once. This rearrangement joins TRBV5-6 to TRBJ2-7, with D unclear. Deletions cut 0 bases from V and 2 bases from J, with 6 bases between. Germline CDR1 and CDR2: SGHDT and YYEEEE. The CDR3 covers 13 residues. The CDR3 DNA reads as TGTGCCAGCAGCTTGGTAGCAGCCTACGAGCAGTACTTC. Its protein is CASSLVAAYEQYF.

The chain carries TRBV1 and TRBJ2-3; TRBD2, the table's D call, was not compared with the DNA. TRBV1 counts as a pseudogene. This CDR3 spans 16 amino acids. The CDR3 reads CTSSQDASGSTDTQYF. CDR3 DNA: TGCACCAGCAGCCAAGATGCTAGCGGAAGCACAGATACGCAGTATTTT.

The J gene is TRBJ1-5, the V gene TRBV5-1, with D possibly being TRBD1 (6 bases). The CDR3 contains 17 residues. V was trimmed by 0 bases and J by 5 bases, leaving 18 bases between them. Germline V gives CDR1 SGHRS, CDR2 YFSETQ. CDR3 sequence reads: CASSLAAGRGGHQPQHF. CDR3 nucleotide sequence: TGCGCCAGCAGCTTGGCCGCCGGCAGGGGTGGCCATCAGCCCCAGCATTTT.

The rearrangement joins TRBV9 to TRBJ1-5; tentatively, D is TRBD1 (5 bases). This CDR3 comprises 14 residues. Germline V lookup: CDR1 SGDLS, CDR2 YYNGEE. The V and J ends lost 3 bases and 7 bases respectively, with 14 bases between them. This chain's CDR3 is CASSAFGARQPQHF. CDR3 DNA sequence: TGTGCCAGCAGCGCTTTTGGGGCGCGGCAGCCCCAGCATTTT. Filled out from reference TRBV9 and TRBJ1-5, the complete variable domain reads DSGVTQTPKHLITATGQRVTLRCSPRSGDLSVYWYQQSLDQGLQFLIQYYNGEERAKGNILERFSAQQFPDLHSELNLSSLELGDSALYFCASSAFGARQPQHFGDGTRLSIL.

The chain carries TRBV4-2 and TRBJ2-7; possibly TRBD1 for D (5 bases). There are 14 residues in the CDR3. Germline V CDR1 and CDR2: LGHNA, YNFKEQ. With 7 bases removed from V and 0 bases from J, the gap between germline ends came to 13 bases. The CDR3 DNA sequence: TGTGCCAGCACCGCGCCAGGGAACTCCTACGAGCAGTACTTC. Its translation is CASTAPGNSYEQYF.

This chain uses TRBV19 with TRBJ2-7, with D perhaps matching TRBD2 (6 bases). Germline CDR1 LNHDA, CDR2 SQIVND (reference sequence). Trimming removed 4 bases at V and 1 base at J, with 14 bases between. The CDR3 has 15 amino acids. The DNA of the CDR3 is TGTGCCAGTAGTACGGGACTTTTCAGTTCCTACGAGCAGTACTTC. Translating it yields CASSTGLFSSYEQYF.

The chain uses TRBV27 and TRBJ2-5; weak D call: TRBD1 (6 bases). Per germline, CDR1 MNHEY and CDR2 SMNVEV (reference sequence). V lost 6 bases, J lost 0 bases, and 14 bases lay in between. The CDR3 totals 15 residues. CDR3 DNA sequence: TGTGCCAGCAGCCCCCACCGGGACAACCAAGAGACCCAGTACTTC. It encodes CASSPHRDNQETQYF.